A selection of T cell receptor beta chains follows, all from one sample in a study of response to subunit inactivated influenza vaccine. TCRdb ran MiXCR on the RT-PCR reads and lists one entry per CDR3 protein. Of over 150,000 distinct CDR3 sequences in the sample, approximately 11% were seen once. Sequenced here: non-naive T cells sorted from PBMCs, sampled roughly 46 days after vaccination. The receptors stem from a man aged 50-60 years who received an inactivated influenza vaccine. The CDR3 runs from the conserved cysteine through the conserved F or W. The D gene is left open where the match is weak. Size is omitted from some rows. Given values are once, few, many or a class for expanded clones.

CDR3 protein | CDR3 DNA | D gene | CDR3 length | J gene | V gene | clone size
CASSLGAVGGDTQYF | TGTGCCAGCAGTTTGGGCGCAGTCGGGGGCGATACGCAGTATTTT | . | 15 | TRBJ2-3 | TRBV28 | few
CASSNRGQRNSPLHF | TGTGCCAGCAGCAACAGGGGGCAAAGGAATTCACCCCTCCACTTT | TRBD1 | 15 | TRBJ1-6 | TRBV5-5 | .
CASSYRQGVQPQHF | TGTGCCAGCAGCTATCGACAGGGGGTCCAGCCCCAGCATTTT | TRBD1 | 14 | TRBJ1-5 | TRBV5-6 | many
CASSSGWGYATNTGELFF | TGTGCCAGCAGCTCAGGGTGGGGATACGCTACGAACACCGGGGAGCTGTTTTTT | . | 18 | TRBJ2-2 | TRBV7-8 | many
CSSRRDTDYGYTF | TGCAGCTCGCGACGGGACACCGACTATGGCTACACCTTC | . | 13 | TRBJ1-2 | TRBV29-1 | many
CSVERGTDTQYF | TGCAGCGTTGAACGGGGGACAGATACGCAGTATTTT | . | 12 | TRBJ2-3 | TRBV29-1 | many
CSARAVSSYNEQFF | TGCAGTGCTAGAGCAGTCAGCTCCTACAATGAGCAGTTCTTC | . | 14 | TRBJ2-1 | TRBV20-1 | many
CAIRMTSATDTQYF | TGTGCCATCAGGATGACTAGCGCCACAGATACGCAGTATTTT | TRBD2 | 14 | TRBJ2-3 | TRBV10-3 | many
CASGLASIDNEQFF | TGTGCCAGCGGACTAGCGAGCATTGACAATGAGCAGTTCTTC | TRBD2 | 14 | TRBJ2-1 | TRBV6-2/TRBV6-3 | .
CASSLARTDTQYF | TGTGCCAGCAGCTTAGCAAGGACAGATACGCAGTATTTT | . | 13 | TRBJ2-3 | TRBV7-8 | many
CSARDLAGGRGETQYF | TGCAGTGCTAGAGATCTAGCGGGGGGGCGCGGGGAGACCCAGTACTTC | TRBD2 | 16 | TRBJ2-5 | TRBV20-1 | few
CASRNAWGGNTEAFF | TGTGCCAGCAGAAATGCATGGGGCGGGAACACTGAAGCTTTCTTT | . | 15 | TRBJ1-1 | TRBV27 | many
CASRMSGRVNTGELFF | TGTGCCAGCAGAATGAGCGGGAGGGTAAACACCGGGGAGCTGTTTTTT | TRBD2 | 16 | TRBJ2-2 | TRBV6-2/TRBV6-3 | .
CASSQGWSTSGRGYEQYF | TGTGCCAGCAGCCAAGGATGGTCGACTAGCGGGAGGGGCTACGAGCAGTACTTC | TRBD2 | 18 | TRBJ2-7 | TRBV14 | .
CASSQGLDEQFF | TGTGCCAGCAGCCAGGGTCTCGATGAGCAGTTCTTC | . | 12 | TRBJ2-1 | TRBV9 | many
CASRPPTGLGHTEAFF | TGTGCCAGCAGACCACCCACAGGTTTGGGGCACACTGAAGCTTTCTTT | . | 16 | TRBJ1-1 | TRBV28 | few
CASSQGQTGHTGELFF | TGTGCCAGCAGCCAAGGTCAGACAGGTCACACCGGGGAGCTGTTTTTT | . | 16 | TRBJ2-2 | TRBV4-2 | few
CSASFPSGFGMETQYF | TGCAGTGCTAGTTTTCCTAGCGGGTTTGGGATGGAGACCCAGTACTTC | TRBD2 | 16 | TRBJ2-5 | TRBV20-1 | few
CAWMGQGNTGELFF | TGTGCCTGGATGGGACAGGGAAACACCGGGGAGCTGTTTTTT | TRBD1 | 14 | TRBJ2-2 | TRBV30 | few
CASSPPGAGETQYF | TGTGCCAGCAGCCCGCCCGGAGCGGGGGAGACCCAGTACTTC | TRBD2 | 14 | TRBJ2-5 | TRBV6-1 | many
CASSGPALVGQYF | TGTGCCAGCAGCGGACCCGCCTTGGTTGGGCAGTACTTC | . | 13 | TRBJ2-7 | TRBV11-1 | few
CAWSVSLAGSTQYF | TGTGCCTGGAGTGTATCACTAGCGGGGAGTACCCAGTACTTC | TRBD2 | 14 | TRBJ2-5 | TRBV30 | .
CATSGLQLAADLLYTDTQYF | TGTGCCACCAGCGGACTCCAACTAGCGGCAGATCTCCTTTACACAGATACGCAGTATTTT | TRBD2 | 20 | TRBJ2-3 | TRBV15 | many
CASSLPRTAQETQYF | TGTGCCAGCAGCTTGCCCCGGACAGCCCAAGAGACCCAGTACTTC | . | 15 | TRBJ2-5 | TRBV5-6 | few
CASRTPGGPRAFF | TGTGCCAGCAGAACACCTGGGGGGCCACGGGCTTTCTTT | . | 13 | TRBJ1-1 | TRBV6-1 | few
CSGERNTGELFF | TGCAGCGGCGAGAGGAACACCGGGGAGCTGTTTTTT | . | 12 | TRBJ2-2 | TRBV29-1 | many
CATSEEDSQGTQYF | TGTGCCACCAGTGAGGAGGACTCCCAAGGGACCCAGTACTTC | . | 14 | TRBJ2-5 | TRBV24-1 | few
CAWSVKLNEKLFF | TGTGCCTGGAGTGTTAAGCTTAATGAAAAACTGTTTTTT | . | 13 | TRBJ1-4 | TRBV30 | .
CASSFWSLAGLQPQHF | TGTGCCAGCAGTTTTTGGTCCTTGGCCGGTCTCCAGCCCCAGCATTTT | . | 16 | TRBJ1-5 | TRBV28 | few
CASSVLTGGWTGELFF | TGTGCCAGCAGTGTCCTGACAGGGGGGTGGACCGGGGAGCTGTTTTTT | TRBD1 | 16 | TRBJ2-2 | TRBV6-1 | .
CASSGDNYEQYF | TGTGCCAGCAGTGGGGACAACTACGAGCAGTACTTC | . | 12 | TRBJ2-7 | TRBV6-1 | many
CASSFGGTYLGGEQFF | TGTGCCAGCAGTTTTGGAGGGACCTACCTCGGGGGGGAGCAGTTCTTC | TRBD2 | 16 | TRBJ2-1 | TRBV28 | many
CASSQDRARGRDRELFF | TGTGCCAGCAGCCAAGATCGGGCCAGGGGGCGCGACCGGGAGCTGTTTTTT | TRBD1 | 17 | TRBJ2-2 | TRBV4-2 | .
CASRAQRQNTGELFF | TGCGCCAGCAGGGCTCAGCGACAGAACACCGGGGAGCTGTTTTTT | . | 15 | TRBJ2-2 | TRBV5-1 | few
CSARTSLGRNEQFF | TGCAGTGCTAGGACTAGCCTGGGTCGCAATGAGCAGTTCTTC | TRBD2 | 14 | TRBJ2-1 | TRBV20-1 | many
CASGSPHRDNEQFF | TGTGCCAGCGGCAGCCCCCACAGGGACAATGAGCAGTTCTTC | . | 14 | TRBJ2-1 | TRBV5-6 | many
CASRPRDREGPEAFF | TGTGCCAGCAGACCGAGAGACAGGGAGGGTCCTGAAGCTTTCTTT | TRBD1 | 15 | TRBJ1-1 | TRBV27 | .
CASSYPGLANNEQFF | TGTGCCAGCAGTTACCCCGGACTAGCGAACAATGAGCAGTTCTTC | TRBD2 | 15 | TRBJ2-1 | TRBV6-2/TRBV6-3 | .
CAISVPSGAQYF | TGTGCCATCAGTGTTCCGTCGGGGGCCCAGTACTTC | . | 12 | TRBJ2-5 | TRBV10-3 | many
CASRPRTSFYSYNEQFF | TGTGCCAGCAGGCCACGAACTAGCTTCTACTCCTACAATGAGCAGTTCTTC | . | 17 | TRBJ2-1 | TRBV6-1 | many
CASSLQGAKSEQYF | TGCGCCAGCAGCTTACAGGGGGCTAAGAGCGAGCAGTACTTC | TRBD1 | 14 | TRBJ2-7 | TRBV5-1 | many
CSAGYKRGVTDTQYF | TGCAGTGCCGGATATAAGCGTGGAGTCACAGATACGCAGTATTTT | . | 15 | TRBJ2-3 | TRBV20-1 | .
CASSLVWGEDYGYTF | TGTGCCAGCAGCTTAGTTTGGGGAGAAGACTATGGCTACACCTTC | . | 15 | TRBJ1-2 | TRBV7-2 | many
CASSLGAGPRAGVWETQYF | TGCGCCAGCAGCTTGGGAGCGGGCCCGAGGGCGGGGGTCTGGGAGACCCAGTACTTC | TRBD2 | 19 | TRBJ2-5 | TRBV5-1 | .
CSLTGGASYNEQFF | TGCAGTCTCACTGGGGGGGCTTCCTACAATGAGCAGTTCTTC | . | 14 | TRBJ2-1 | TRBV29-1 | few
CATSDLRGQGAGDEQFF | TGTGCCACCAGTGATTTGCGGGGACAGGGGGCGGGGGATGAGCAGTTCTTC | TRBD1 | 17 | TRBJ2-1 | TRBV24-1 | .
CASSQDSGGAEYF | TGCGCCAGCAGCCAAGATTCGGGCGGGGCGGAGTACTTC | . | 13 | TRBJ2-5 | TRBV4-3 | few
CASSPKGTSGANVLTF | TGTGCCAGCAGCCCAAAAGGGACGTCTGGGGCCAACGTCCTGACTTTC | . | 16 | TRBJ2-6 | TRBV27 | .
CASMVRQEAYEQFF | TGTGCCAGCATGGTCAGACAGGAAGCTTATGAGCAGTTCTTC | . | 14 | TRBJ2-1 | TRBV6-2/TRBV6-3 | .
CASSQEAGRVHEQYF | TGCGCCAGCAGCCAAGAAGCAGGGCGGGTCCACGAGCAGTACTTC | . | 15 | TRBJ2-7 | TRBV4-3 | few
CATSDPALTDTQYF | TGTGCCACCAGTGACCCTGCCCTCACAGATACGCAGTATTTT | . | 14 | TRBJ2-3 | TRBV24-1 | many
CASSQERPGNRANTEAFF | TGCGCCAGCAGCCAAGAGAGACCGGGTAACAGAGCTAACACTGAAGCTTTCTTT | . | 18 | TRBJ1-1 | TRBV4-3 | few
CASSPEGVEKLFF | TGTGCCAGCAGCCCCGAGGGGGTTGAAAAACTGTTTTTT | . | 13 | TRBJ1-4 | TRBV3-1 | .
CATSVSSGGTDTQYF | TGTGCCACCAGTGTTTCTAGCGGGGGCACAGATACGCAGTATTTT | TRBD2 | 15 | TRBJ2-3 | TRBV24-1 | .